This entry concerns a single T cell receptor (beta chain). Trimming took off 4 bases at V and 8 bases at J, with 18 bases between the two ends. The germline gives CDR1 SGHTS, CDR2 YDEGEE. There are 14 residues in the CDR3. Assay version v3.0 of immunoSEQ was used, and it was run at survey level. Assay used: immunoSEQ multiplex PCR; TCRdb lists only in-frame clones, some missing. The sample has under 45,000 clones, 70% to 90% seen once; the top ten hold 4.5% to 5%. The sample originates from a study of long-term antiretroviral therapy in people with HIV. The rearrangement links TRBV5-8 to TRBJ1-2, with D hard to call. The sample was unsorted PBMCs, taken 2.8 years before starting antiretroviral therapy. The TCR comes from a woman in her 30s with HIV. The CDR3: CASSPQRARDGYTF. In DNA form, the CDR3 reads TGTGCCAGCAGCCCTCAGCGGGCGCGAGACGGCTACACCTTC.